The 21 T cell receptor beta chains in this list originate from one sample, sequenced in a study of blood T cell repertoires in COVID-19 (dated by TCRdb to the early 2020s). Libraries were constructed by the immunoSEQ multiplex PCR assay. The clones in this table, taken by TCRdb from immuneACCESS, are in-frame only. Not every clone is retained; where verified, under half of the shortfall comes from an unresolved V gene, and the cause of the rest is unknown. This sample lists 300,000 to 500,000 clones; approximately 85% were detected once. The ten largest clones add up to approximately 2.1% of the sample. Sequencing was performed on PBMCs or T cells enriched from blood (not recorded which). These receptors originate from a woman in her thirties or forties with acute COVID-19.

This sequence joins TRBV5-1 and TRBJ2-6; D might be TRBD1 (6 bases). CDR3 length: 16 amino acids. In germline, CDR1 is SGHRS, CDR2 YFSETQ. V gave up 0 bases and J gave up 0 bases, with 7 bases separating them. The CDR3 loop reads CASSLGTDSGANVLTF. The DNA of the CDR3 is TGCGCCAGCAGCTTGGGGACAGACTCTGGGGCCAACGTCCTGACTTTC.

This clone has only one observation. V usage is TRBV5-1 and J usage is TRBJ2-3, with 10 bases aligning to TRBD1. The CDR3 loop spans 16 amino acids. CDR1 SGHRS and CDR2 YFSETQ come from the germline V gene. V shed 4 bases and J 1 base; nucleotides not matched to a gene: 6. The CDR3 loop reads CASSAGTGARTDTQYF. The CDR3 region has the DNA TGCGCCAGCAGCGCAGGGACAGGGGCTCGCACAGATACGCAGTATTTT.

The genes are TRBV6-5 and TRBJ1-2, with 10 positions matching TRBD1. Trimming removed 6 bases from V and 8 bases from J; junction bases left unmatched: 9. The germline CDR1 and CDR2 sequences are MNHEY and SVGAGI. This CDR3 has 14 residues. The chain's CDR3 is CASRYRDRGQGYTF. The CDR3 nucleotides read TGTGCCAGCAGATACCGGGACAGGGGACAGGGCTACACCTTC.

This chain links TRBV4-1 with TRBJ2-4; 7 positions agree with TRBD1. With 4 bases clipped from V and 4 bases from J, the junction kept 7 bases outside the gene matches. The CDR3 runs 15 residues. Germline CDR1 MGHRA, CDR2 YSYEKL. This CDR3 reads CASSPSGQKKNIQYF. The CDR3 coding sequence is TGCGCCAGCAGCCCTTCGGGACAGAAAAAAAACATTCAGTACTTC.

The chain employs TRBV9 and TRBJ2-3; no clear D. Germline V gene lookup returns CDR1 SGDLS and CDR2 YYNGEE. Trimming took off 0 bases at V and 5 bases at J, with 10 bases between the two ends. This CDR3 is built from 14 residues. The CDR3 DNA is TGTGCCAGCAGCGTAGGGTATTTGCGAGATACGCAGTATTTT. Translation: CASSVGYLRDTQYF.

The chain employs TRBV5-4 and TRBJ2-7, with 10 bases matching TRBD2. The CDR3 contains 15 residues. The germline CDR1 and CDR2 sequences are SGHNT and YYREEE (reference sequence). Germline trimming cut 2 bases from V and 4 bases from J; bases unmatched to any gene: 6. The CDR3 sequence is CASSFSGGSEYEQYF. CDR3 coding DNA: TGTGCCAGCAGCTTTAGCGGGGGGAGCGAGTACGAGCAGTACTTC. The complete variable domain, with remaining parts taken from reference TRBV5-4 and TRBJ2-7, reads ETGVTQSPTHLIKTRGQQVTLRCSSQSGHNTVSWYQQALGQGPQFIFQYYREEENGRGNFPPRFSGLQFPNYSSELNVNALELDDSALYLCASSFSGGSEYEQYFGPGTRLTVT.

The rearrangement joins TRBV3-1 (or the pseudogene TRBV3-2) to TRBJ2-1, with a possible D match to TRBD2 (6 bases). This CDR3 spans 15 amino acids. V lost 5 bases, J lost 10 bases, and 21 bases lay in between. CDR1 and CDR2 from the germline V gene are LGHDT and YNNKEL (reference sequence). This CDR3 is CASSYTNRDWGEQFF. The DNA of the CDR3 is TGTGCCAGCAGCTACACAAATCGGGACTGGGGCGAGCAGTTCTTC.

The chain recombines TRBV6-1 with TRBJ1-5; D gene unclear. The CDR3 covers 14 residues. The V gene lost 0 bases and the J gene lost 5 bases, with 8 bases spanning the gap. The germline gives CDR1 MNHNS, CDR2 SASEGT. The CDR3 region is CASSEAYEYQPQHF. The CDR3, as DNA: TGTGCCAGCAGTGAAGCGTACGAGTATCAGCCCCAGCATTTT.

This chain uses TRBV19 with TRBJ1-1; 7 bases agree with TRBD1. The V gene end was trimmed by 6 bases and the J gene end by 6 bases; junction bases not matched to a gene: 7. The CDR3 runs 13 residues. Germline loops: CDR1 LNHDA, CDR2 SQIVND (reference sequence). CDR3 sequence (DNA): TGTGCCAGTAGAGCCAGGGGGGCCCCTGAAGCTTTCTTT. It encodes CASRARGAPEAFF.

The CDR3 DNA reads TGTGCCAGCAGTTACTCCTATAACCTAGATACGCAGTATTTT. Translation gives CASSYSYNLDTQYF. V gene TRBV6-5 combines with J gene TRBJ2-3; the D is unclear. This CDR3 has 14 residues. Germline CDR1 reads MNHEY; CDR2 reads SVGAGI. V shed 0 bases and J shed 5 bases, with 9 bases lying between them.

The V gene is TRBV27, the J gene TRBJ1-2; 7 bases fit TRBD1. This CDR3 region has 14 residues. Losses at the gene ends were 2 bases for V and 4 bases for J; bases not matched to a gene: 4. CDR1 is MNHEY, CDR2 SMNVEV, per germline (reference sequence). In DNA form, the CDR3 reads TGTGCCAGCAGTTTACAGGGGGAAGCCTATGGCTACACCTTC. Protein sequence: CASSLQGEAYGYTF.

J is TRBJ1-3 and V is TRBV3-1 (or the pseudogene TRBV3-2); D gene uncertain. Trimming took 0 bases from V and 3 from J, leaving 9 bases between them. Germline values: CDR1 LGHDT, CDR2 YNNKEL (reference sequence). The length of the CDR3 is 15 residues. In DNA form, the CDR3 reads TGTGCCAGCAGCCAAGATCGAGGAATTGGAAACACCATATATTTT. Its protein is CASSQDRGIGNTIYF.

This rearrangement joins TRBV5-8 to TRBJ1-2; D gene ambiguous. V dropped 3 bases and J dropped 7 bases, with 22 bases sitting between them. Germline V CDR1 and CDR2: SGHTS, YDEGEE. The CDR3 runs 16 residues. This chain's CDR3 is CASSWREAPARSGYTF. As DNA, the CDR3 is TGTGCCAGCAGCTGGAGGGAGGCCCCCGCTCGCTCTGGCTACACCTTC. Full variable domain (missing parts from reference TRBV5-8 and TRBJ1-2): EAGVTQSPTHLIKTRGQQATLRCSPISGHTSVYWYQQALGLGLQFLLWYDEGEERNRGNFPPRFSGRQFPNYSSELNVNALELEDSALYLCASSWREAPARSGYTFGSGTRLTVV.

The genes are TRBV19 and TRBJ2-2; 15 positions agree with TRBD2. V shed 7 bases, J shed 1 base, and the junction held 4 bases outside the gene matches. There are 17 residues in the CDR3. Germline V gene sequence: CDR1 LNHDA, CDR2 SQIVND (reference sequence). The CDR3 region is CASNAGLAGGNTGELFF. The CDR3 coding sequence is TGTGCCAGTAACGCGGGACTAGCGGGGGGGAACACCGGGGAGCTGTTTTTT. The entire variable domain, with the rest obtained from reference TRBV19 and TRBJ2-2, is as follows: DGGITQSPKYLFRKEGQNVTLSCEQNLNHDAMYWYRQDPGQGLRLIYYSQIVNDFQKGDIAEGYSVSREKKESFPLTVTSAQKNPTAFYLCASNAGLAGGNTGELFFGEGSRLTVL.

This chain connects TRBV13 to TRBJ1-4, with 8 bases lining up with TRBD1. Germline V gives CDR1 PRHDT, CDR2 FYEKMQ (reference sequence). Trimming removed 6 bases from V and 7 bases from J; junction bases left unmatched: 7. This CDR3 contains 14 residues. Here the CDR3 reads CASSLQGAGEKLFF. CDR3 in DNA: TGTGCCAGCAGTCTCCAGGGGGCAGGTGAAAAACTGTTTTTT.

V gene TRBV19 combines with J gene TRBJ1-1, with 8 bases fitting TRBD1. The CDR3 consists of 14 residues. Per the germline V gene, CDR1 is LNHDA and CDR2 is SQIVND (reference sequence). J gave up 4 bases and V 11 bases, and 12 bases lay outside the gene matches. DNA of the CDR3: TGTGCCTCCCGGGAGGACAGGGAAGGCACTGAAGCTTTCTTT. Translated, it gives CASREDREGTEAFF.

The CDR3 nucleotides are TGTGCCACCAGTGAAGACAGGGGGCCTTCCGGTAGGACAGATACGCAGTATTTT. Translated, it gives CATSEDRGPSGRTDTQYF. The chain is built from TRBV24-1 and TRBJ2-3, with TRBD1 matching over 10 bases. CDR3 length: 18 residues. Germline CDR1 KGHDR, CDR2 SFDVKD. Germline trimming cut 4 bases from V and 3 bases from J; bases unmatched to any gene: 12.

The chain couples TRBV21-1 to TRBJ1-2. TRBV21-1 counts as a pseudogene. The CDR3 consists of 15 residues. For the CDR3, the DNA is TGTGCCAGGATTAACCTAAAACGGGGGATCTATGGCTACACCTTC. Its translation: CARINLKRGIYGYTF.

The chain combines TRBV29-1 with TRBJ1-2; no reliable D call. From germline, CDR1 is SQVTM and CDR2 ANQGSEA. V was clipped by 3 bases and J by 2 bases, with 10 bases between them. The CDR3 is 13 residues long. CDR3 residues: CSVESEQNYGYTF. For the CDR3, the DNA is TGCAGCGTTGAGTCGGAGCAGAACTATGGCTACACCTTC.

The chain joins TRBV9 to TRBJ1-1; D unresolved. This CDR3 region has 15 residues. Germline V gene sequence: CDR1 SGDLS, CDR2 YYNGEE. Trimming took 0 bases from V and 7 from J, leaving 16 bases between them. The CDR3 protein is CASSVELVVGGEAFF. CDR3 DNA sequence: TGTGCCAGCAGCGTAGAATTAGTCGTCGGCGGTGAAGCTTTCTTT.

The CDR3: CASSSQTSGGEETQYF. Written as DNA, the CDR3 is TGCGCCAGCAGCTCCCAGACTAGCGGGGGGGAAGAGACCCAGTACTTC. The chain combines TRBV5-1 with TRBJ2-5, with 14 bases matching TRBD2. V gave up 3 bases and J gave up 3 bases; unmatched junction bases: 4. CDR1 and CDR2 from the germline V gene are SGHRS and YFSETQ. The CDR3 has 16 amino acids.